The rows below give T cell receptor beta chains drawn from one sample of a study of blood T cell repertoires in COVID-19. TCRdb's table, derived via immunoSEQ multiplex PCR, lists solely in-frame clones and lacks some. Counted here are 200,000 or so clones, 84% occurring once; the ten biggest clones make up around 3%. The sequencing sample was made of peripheral blood. The receptors originated from a woman younger than 45 who had recovered from COVID-19. The CDR3 runs from the conserved cysteine through the conserved F or W. D genes are given only for firm matches. Clone size is stated in some rows and not others, as once, few, many or a class when expanded.

v_call	d_call	clone_size	j_call	cdr3_nt	cdr3_aa
TRBV28	NA	NA	TRBJ2-6	TGTGCCAGCAGTTCGGGGAAATTGGACGGCTCTGGGGCCAACGTCCTGACTTTC	CASSSGKLDGSGANVLTF
TRBV28	NA	NA	TRBJ1-2	TGTGCCAGCAGTTGGGACTCCTATGGCTACACCTTC	CASSWDSYGYTF
TRBV15	NA	NA	TRBJ1-5	TGTGCCACCAGCAGACCTCCGGGTAGCAATCAGCCCCAGCATTTT	CATSRPPGSNQPQHF
TRBV11-2	NA	NA	TRBJ2-7	TGTGCCAGCAGCTTAGCTGCTCGGGGAGAGCAGTACTTC	CASSLAARGEQYF
TRBV11-2	NA	NA	TRBJ1-2	TGTGCCAGCAGCTTAGACAGGGACACCTTC	CASSLDRDTF
TRBV18	NA	NA	TRBJ2-7	TGTGCCAGCTCACCATCGCGGGGCGAAGGGAGTACCTACGAGCAGTACTTC	CASSPSRGEGSTYEQYF
TRBV9	NA	few	TRBJ2-5	TGTGCCAGCAGCGTAGGTAGCGTATCGGAGACCCAGTACTTC	CASSVGSVSETQYF
TRBV5-1	NA	few	TRBJ2-7	TGCGCCAGCAGCTTTAGCGGAGGCATCTACGAGCAGTACTTC	CASSFSGGIYEQYF
TRBV9	TRBD2	NA	TRBJ2-5	TGTGCCAGCAGCCTAAGCGGGGTGGGACAAGAGACCCAGTACTTC	CASSLSGVGQETQYF
TRBV6-5	NA	NA	TRBJ2-1	TGTGCCAGCAGTTACTCGAAAATGGTAGATAATGAGCAGTTCTTC	CASSYSKMVDNEQFF
TRBV19	NA	NA	TRBJ1-2	TGTGCCAGTTCGTCTTCGGCAGCAGGCCGCTATGGCTACACCTTC	CASSSSAAGRYGYTF
TRBV3-1/TRBV3-2	NA	NA	TRBJ1-4	TGTGCCAGCAGCCAAGAGTGGGGCAGGAGTAATGAAAAACTGTTTTTT	CASSQEWGRSNEKLFF
TRBV11-2	NA	NA	TRBJ1-5	TGTGCCAGCAGCTTTTGGGGGGAGGGTCAGCCCCAGCATTTT	CASSFWGEGQPQHF
TRBV4-1	NA	NA	TRBJ1-1	TGCGCCAGCAGCCTCCGGGCGGGGCAGATGAACACTGAAGCTTTCTTT	CASSLRAGQMNTEAFF
TRBV5-1	NA	few	TRBJ1-2	TGCGCCAGCAGCTTGGCAGGGGACTATGGCTACACCTTC	CASSLAGDYGYTF
TRBV11-1	TRBD1	NA	TRBJ1-5	TGTGCCAGCAGCCCCACAGGGGGCAATCAGCCCCAGCATTTT	CASSPTGGNQPQHF
TRBV10-2	TRBD2	NA	TRBJ2-1	TGCGCCAGCGGTATCGGGACTAGCGGGAGAAGTGAGCAGTTCTTC	CASGIGTSGRSEQFF
TRBV21-1	NA	NA	TRBJ1-2	TGTGCCAGCACCCCACGGAGAGACAGGGAGGATGGCTACACCTTC	CASTPRRDREDGYTF
TRBV2	NA	NA	TRBJ2-1	TGTGCCAGCAGAACGCGCGAGGGCTACGTCTCCTACAATGAGCAGTTCTTC	CASRTREGYVSYNEQFF
TRBV6-1	NA	NA	TRBJ2-7	TGTGCCAGCAGTGAAGCGCAGGCCGGTCCCTACGAGCAGTACTTC	CASSEAQAGPYEQYF
TRBV24-1	TRBD1	once	TRBJ2-5	TGTGCCACCAGTGAGGGAAGACAGGGATCAGGGGAGACCCAGTACTTC	CATSEGRQGSGETQYF
TRBV18	NA	NA	TRBJ2-7	TGTGCCAGCTCTCCCCCGCAGGCGACATCCTACGAGCAGTACTTC	CASSPPQATSYEQYF
TRBV29-1	TRBD1	NA	TRBJ1-1	TGCAGCGTATTCGACAGGGGGCGGGCCACTGAAGCTTTCTTT	CSVFDRGRATEAFF
TRBV2	TRBD2	NA	TRBJ2-1	TGTGCCAGCACCCGGGGGGGGACTAGCTACAATGAGCAGTTCTTC	CASTRGGTSYNEQFF
TRBV28	TRBD1	few	TRBJ2-7	TGTGCCAGCAGTTTAATAGGGACAGGGGGCCTCCTCGCGCAGTACTTC	CASSLIGTGGLLAQYF
TRBV6-1	TRBD1	once	TRBJ2-7	TGTGCCAGCAGTGAAAGGTCCGGACAGGGATCCCACGAGCAGTACTTC	CASSERSGQGSHEQYF
TRBV3-1/TRBV3-2	TRBD2	NA	TRBJ2-7	TGTGCCAGCAGCCAAGCTTGGCGGGAGGCCCGGTACGAGCAGTACTTC	CASSQAWREARYEQYF
TRBV30	TRBD1	NA	TRBJ1-2	TGTGCCTGGAGTGTACGAGAATTGAGAGCCGGGACAGGGGAGGATGGCTACACCTTC	CAWSVRELRAGTGEDGYTF
TRBV19	TRBD2	NA	TRBJ2-2	TGTGCCAGTAGTAAAGCGGGAGGATCCGGGGAGCTGTTTTTT	CASSKAGGSGELFF
TRBV27	TRBD2	NA	TRBJ2-7	TGTGCCAGCAGTCCCTCTAGCGGGAGGGCCTCAGGGAGCTCCTACGAGCAGTACTTC	CASSPSSGRASGSSYEQYF
TRBV20-1	TRBD2	NA	TRBJ2-3	TGCAGTGCTAGTCTGGCTAGCGGGAACGTGGATACGCAGTATTTT	CSASLASGNVDTQYF
TRBV7-9	TRBD2	NA	TRBJ2-3	TGTGCCAGCAGCTTAACTAGCGGATCCGGCACAGATACGCAGTATTTT	CASSLTSGSGTDTQYF
TRBV10-1	TRBD2	NA	TRBJ2-3	TGCGCCAGCAGCGAGGGGACTAGCGGTTACACAGATACGCAGTATTTT	CASSEGTSGYTDTQYF
TRBV19	NA	NA	TRBJ2-1	TGTGCCAGTAGTATCCCCGGGACTTCCAGATACAATGAGCAGTTCTTC	CASSIPGTSRYNEQFF
TRBV20-1	NA	NA	TRBJ2-7	TGCAGTGCTCTAGACTACGAGCAGTACTTC	CSALDYEQYF
TRBV10-3	TRBD1	NA	TRBJ2-6	TGTGCCATCAGTGAGTCTCCGACAGGGGGAGGAACTGGGGCCAACGTCCTGACTTTC	CAISESPTGGGTGANVLTF
TRBV5-4	TRBD2	NA	TRBJ2-1	TGTGCCAGCAGCAGGACCGGGACTAGCGACAATGAGCAGTTCTTC	CASSRTGTSDNEQFF
TRBV28	NA	NA	TRBJ2-7	TGTGCCAGCGGGCAGATCTCCTACGAGCAGTACTTC	CASGQISYEQYF
TRBV28	NA	NA	TRBJ2-7	TGTGCCAGCAGTATTGGGGGGTCGGGGTACGAGCAGTACTTC	CASSIGGSGYEQYF
TRBV30	NA	NA	TRBJ2-7	TGTGCCTGGCGGGAGAGCTACGAGCAGTACTTC	CAWRESYEQYF
TRBV7-3	NA	NA	TRBJ1-1	TGTGCCAGCAGCCCCGGGGATGGGGACACTGAAGCTTTCTTT	CASSPGDGDTEAFF
TRBV7-2	TRBD1	NA	TRBJ1-2	TGTGCCAGCAGCTACAAAACAGGGGATGGCTACACCTTC	CASSYKTGDGYTF
TRBV6-6	TRBD2	NA	TRBJ2-1	TGTGCCAGCAGCCGACTAGCGGGAGCCAATGAGCAGTTCTTC	CASSRLAGANEQFF
TRBV13	TRBD2	NA	TRBJ2-7	TGTGCCAGCAGCCAAGATCTAGCGGAGGGACGCGAGCAGTACTTC	CASSQDLAEGREQYF
TRBV6-5	NA	NA	TRBJ1-6	TGTGCCAGCAGCCTACTACAGGGAGATAATTCACCCCTCCACTTT	CASSLLQGDNSPLHF
TRBV6-5	NA	NA	TRBJ2-2	TGTGCCAGCAGTTACTACCCAGGCGCGGGGGAGCTGTTTTTT	CASSYYPGAGELFF
TRBV12-2	NA	NA	TRBJ2-7	TGTGCAAGTCGGCCGGGACTAGCGGGCCCCTACGAGCAGTACTTC	CASRPGLAGPYEQYF
TRBV28	NA	once	TRBJ1-1	TGTGCCAGCAGCGACAGGCCCTCCGGTGAAGCTTTCTTT	CASSDRPSGEAFF
TRBV7-3	TRBD2	once	TRBJ2-1	TGTGCCAGCAGCCGGGGACTAGCGGGAGAAGGTGAGCAGTTCTTC	CASSRGLAGEGEQFF
TRBV2	NA	NA	TRBJ1-5	TGTGCCAGCAGTGAATTCTCAGGGAATCAGCCCCAGCATTTT	CASSEFSGNQPQHF
TRBV18	NA	NA	TRBJ1-5	TGTGCCAGCTCACCAGGCGGAGATCAGCCCCAGCATTTT	CASSPGGDQPQHF
TRBV7-7	NA	NA	TRBJ2-6	TGTGCCAGCAGCCCACAGGGTGCCGGGGCCAACGTCCTGACTTTC	CASSPQGAGANVLTF
TRBV5-1	TRBD2	NA	TRBJ2-7	TGCGCCAGCAGCCGACTAGCGGGGAGCTCCTACGAGCAGTACTTC	CASSRLAGSSYEQYF
TRBV7-6	TRBD1	NA	TRBJ1-6	TGTGCCAGCAGCGGGGGACAGGGGAAGAGCTCCTATAATTCACCCCTCCACTTT	CASSGGQGKSSYNSPLHF